This T cell receptor (beta chain) was identified during a study of T cells expressing NK-cell markers. Study summary: All TCR beta repertoires analysed originated from sorted CD3+CD56+NKG2C+, CD3+CD56+NKG2C- and CD3+CD56-NKG2C+ T cells. The study, taken as a whole, reports: The CD3+CD56-NKG2C+ fraction of a few donors was likewise dominated by these clonotypes. Dominant NKG2C+ clonotypes accounted for roughly 1.0-7.5% of CD8+ T cells in six or seven donors.

Details on this clonotype: Its antigen is unidentified.

TCR beta cDNA was made by 5'RACE template switching with UMIs. TCRdb reanalyzed the 5' RACE reads and collapses them to one entry per CDR3 protein, without DNA. The table lists about 430,000 distinct CDR3 sequences. Germline values: CDR1 MGHDK, CDR2 SYGVNS. The CDR3 covers 12 residues. The source of this sequence is a woman aged 45-65 years in good health. What was sequenced was blood T cells: a sorted CD56 or NKG2C T cell subset, CD4+ or CD8+ T cells, or bulk PBMC T cells (not recorded which). This chain uses TRBV25-1 with TRBJ2-7. The CDR3 is CASTEGINEQYF.